This T cell receptor (beta chain) was identified in a study of chemoradiotherapy in HPV16-positive cancers. Overall study results and limits: Candidate HPV-specific clones and E7-related TCR motifs grew in tumor during treatment. HPV-responsive T-cell expansion during chemoradiotherapy was linked to improved recurrence-free survival in HPV16-positive patients.

A word on this clone: Its specificity is not known.

The table came from immunoSEQ multiplex PCR; TCRdb's copy has only in-frame clones and leaves some out. Of about 8,000 clones in the sample, about 88% were seen once. The CDR3 runs 13 residues. V gave up 1 base and J gave up 12 bases, with 13 bases separating them. Looked up from germline, CDR1 is MNHNS and CDR2 is SASEGT. The receptor's source is a human donor with HPV-associated anogenital cancer. The sample in question was tumor tissue, obtained from a patient who underwent chemoradiotherapy. The chain has TRBV6-1 and TRBJ2-1, with D possibly being TRBD1 or TRBD2 (5 bases each). In DNA, the CDR3 is TGTGCCAGCAGTGAAGTCCGGGGCACCGTGCAGTTCTTC. It translates to CASSEVRGTVQFF.